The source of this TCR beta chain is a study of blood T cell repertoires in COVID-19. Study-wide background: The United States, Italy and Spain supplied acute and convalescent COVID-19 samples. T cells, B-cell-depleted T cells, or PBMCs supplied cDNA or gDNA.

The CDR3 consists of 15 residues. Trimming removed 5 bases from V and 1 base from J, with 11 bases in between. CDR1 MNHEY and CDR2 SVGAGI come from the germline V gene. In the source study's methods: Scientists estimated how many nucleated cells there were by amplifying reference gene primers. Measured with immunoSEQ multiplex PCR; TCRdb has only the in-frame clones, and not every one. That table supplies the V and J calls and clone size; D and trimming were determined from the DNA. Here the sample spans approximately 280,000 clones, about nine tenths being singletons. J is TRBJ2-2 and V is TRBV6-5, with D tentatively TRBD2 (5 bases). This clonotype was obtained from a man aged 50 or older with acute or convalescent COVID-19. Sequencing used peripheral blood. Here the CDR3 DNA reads TGTGCCAGCAGTATTTCCGGGAAGAACACCGGGGAGCTGTTTTTT. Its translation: CASSISGKNTGELFF.